These T cell receptor beta chains were read from a single sample in a study of graft-versus-host responses after intestinal transplantation. The repertoire was sequenced with immunoSEQ multiplex PCR; TCRdb's copy has only in-frame clones and lacks some. The sample lists roughly 15,000 clones, around two fifths occurring once. Source: alloreactive CD8+ T cells from a mixed lymphocyte reaction culture, taken before intestinal transplant. All receptors come from a human patient who received an intestinal transplant. CDR3s include the opening cysteine and the closing phenylalanine or tryptophan. The order of the fields is J gene, CDR3 length, V gene, D gene, clone size, CDR3 DNA, CDR3 protein. A D gene is named only where the DNA matches it firmly. Expanded clones get a size class; other rows say once, few or many, or leave the size out.

>TRBJ1-2|11|TRBV2|-|-
TGTGCCAGCTCGGGGATCTATGGCTACACCTTC
CASSGIYGYTF
>TRBJ1-1|15|TRBV7-9|TRBD1|few
TGTGCCAGCAGCTATCCGGGACAGGGAGGGACTGAAGCTTTCTTT
CASSYPGQGGTEAFF
>TRBJ2-1|10|TRBV5-4|-|few
TGTGCCAGCAGCCTCAATGAGCAGTTCTTC
CASSLNEQFF
>TRBJ2-1|16|TRBV2|TRBD1|-
TGTGCCAGCAGTGATTGGACAGGGGGCTCCTACAATGAGCAGTTCTTC
CASSDWTGGSYNEQFF
>TRBJ1-5|16|TRBV4-1|TRBD1|medium-sized
TGCGCCAGCAGCCAAGAGGACAGGGGCGGAAATCAGCCCCAGCATTTT
CASSQEDRGGNQPQHF
>TRBJ2-1|15|TRBV2|TRBD2|once
TGTGCCAGCAGTGAGGGACTAGCCTCCTACAATGAGCAGTTCTTC
CASSEGLASYNEQFF
>TRBJ2-5|16|TRBV28|-|few
TGTGCCAGCAGTCCAGGGGTCGGGGTCGGGAAAGAGACCCAGTACTTC
CASSPGVGVGKETQYF
>TRBJ1-1|17|TRBV9|TRBD1|few
TGTGCCAGCAGCTCTCCCCCGGTGACAGGGTCTAACACTGAAGCTTTCTTT
CASSSPPVTGSNTEAFF
>TRBJ2-7|13|TRBV28|-|few
TGTGCCAGCAGTTTAATCCTCTCCTACGAGCAGTACTTC
CASSLILSYEQYF
>TRBJ1-1|15|TRBV5-1|-|once
TGCGCCAGCAGAACCCCCTCGGATGGGGCCGGAGAAGCTTTCTTT
CASRTPSDGAGEAFF
>TRBJ1-2|13|TRBV7-9|-|-
TGTGCCAGCAGCTTAGAATCCTACTATGGCTACACCTTC
CASSLESYYGYTF
>TRBJ2-3|14|TRBV2|-|-
TGTGCCAGCAGTGAAATGGCGGGTGCAGATACGCAGTATTTT
CASSEMAGADTQYF
>TRBJ1-1|13|TRBV6-6|-|-
TGTGCCAGCAGTTACTCGAGCGACACTGAAGCTTTCTTT
CASSYSSDTEAFF
>TRBJ2-7|14|TRBV6-5|-|-
TGTGCCAGCAGAGAACCCATACAGACCTACGAGCAGTACTTC
CASREPIQTYEQYF
>TRBJ2-1|15|TRBV19|TRBD2|-
TGTGCCAGTAGTATCATAGCGGGGGACGGGAATGAGCAGTTCTTC
CASSIIAGDGNEQFF
>TRBJ2-4|16|TRBV28|-|-
TGTGCCAGCAGTTTCAGGGGGAGGAAAACCAAAAACATTCAGTACTTC
CASSFRGRKTKNIQYF
>TRBJ1-1|16|TRBV7-9|TRBD1|-
TGTGCCAGCAGCCCCGGGACAGGCTTTATGAACACTGAAGCTTTCTTT
CASSPGTGFMNTEAFF
>TRBJ2-2|14|TRBV27|TRBD2|-
TGTGCCACCAGAGCGGGGGCTTACACCGGGGAGCTGTTTTTT
CATRAGAYTGELFF
>TRBJ2-1|14|TRBV7-2|-|few
TGTGCCAGCAGCCCCGTCGGGGGATACAATGAGCAGTTCTTC
CASSPVGGYNEQFF
>TRBJ2-1|15|TRBV30|TRBD2|-
TGTGCCTGGAGTACGGGGACTAGCGGGAACAATGAGCAGTTCTTC
CAWSTGTSGNNEQFF
>TRBJ2-3|15|TRBV28|TRBD2|-
TGTGCCTCACGAGCCCTAGCGGGAGGCACAGATACGCAGTATTTT
CASRALAGGTDTQYF
>TRBJ2-2|14|TRBV6-5|TRBD1|-
TGTGCCAGTTACAGGGGGCCTAACACCGGGGAGCTGTTTTTT
CASYRGPNTGELFF
>TRBJ2-1|15|TRBV27|-|once
TGTGCCAGCAGTGGTATTCGGGGCTCCTACAATGAGCAGTTCTTC
CASSGIRGSYNEQFF
>TRBJ2-7|17|TRBV2|TRBD2|few
TGTGCCAGCAGTGAAGCACACATAGCGGGAGTGAACTACGAGCAGTACTTC
CASSEAHIAGVNYEQYF
>TRBJ2-3|15|TRBV4-3|TRBD2|-
TGCGCCAGCAGCCCGACTAGCGGGGGGGCAGATACGCAGTATTTT
CASSPTSGGADTQYF
>TRBJ2-3|12|TRBV6-5|-|-
TGTGCCAGCAGGGGAAAGGGGAATACGCAGTATTTT
CASRGKGNTQYF
>TRBJ2-1|15|TRBV19|TRBD1|few
TGTGCCAGTACTGCGGGACAGGGGGCATACAATGAGCAGTTCTTC
CASTAGQGAYNEQFF
>TRBJ1-4|16|TRBV6-6|TRBD1|-
TGTGCCAGCAGTTACCTAAGGACAGGTGATAATGAAAAACTGTTTTTT
CASSYLRTGDNEKLFF
>TRBJ2-7|13|TRBV6-5|-|few
TGTGCCAGCAGTCCACGACAGCCCTACGAGCAGTACTTC
CASSPRQPYEQYF
>TRBJ1-1|14|TRBV9|TRBD1|-
TGTGCCAGCAGCGTAGAACCAGGGGGCACTGAAGCTTTCTTT
CASSVEPGGTEAFF
>TRBJ1-1|14|TRBV27|TRBD1|-
TGTGCCAGCAGAGGACAGGGCAGAGCCACTGAAGCTTTCTTT
CASRGQGRATEAFF
>TRBJ1-2|16|TRBV4-3|TRBD1|-
TGCGCCAGCAGCCCTTCCATGCTTGGACAGGGGAATGGCTACACCTTC
CASSPSMLGQGNGYTF
>TRBJ2-3|13|TRBV11-2|-|-
TGTGCCAGCAGCCGGGACAACACAGATACGCAGTATTTT
CASSRDNTDTQYF
>TRBJ2-7|20|TRBV4-3|TRBD2|-
TGCGCCAGCAGCCAAGATGAGGGACTAGCGGGGGGCCACGGAACGTACGAGCAGTACTTC
CASSQDEGLAGGHGTYEQYF
>TRBJ2-3|16|TRBV9|TRBD2|-
TGTGCCAGCAGCGCCACAGGCGGGGGGGCCACAGATACGCAGTATTTT
CASSATGGGATDTQYF
>TRBJ2-7|13|TRBV5-1|TRBD2|few
TGCGCCAGCACTAGCGGGGGGGCCTACGAGCAGTACTTC
CASTSGGAYEQYF